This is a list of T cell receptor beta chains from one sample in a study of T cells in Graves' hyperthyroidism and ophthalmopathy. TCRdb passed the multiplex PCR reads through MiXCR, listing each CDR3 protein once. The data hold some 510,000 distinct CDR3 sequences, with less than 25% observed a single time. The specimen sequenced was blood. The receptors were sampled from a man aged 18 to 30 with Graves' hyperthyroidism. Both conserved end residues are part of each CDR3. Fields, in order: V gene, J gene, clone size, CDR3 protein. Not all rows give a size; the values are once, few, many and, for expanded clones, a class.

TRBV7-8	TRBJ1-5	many	CASSLGLDQPQHF
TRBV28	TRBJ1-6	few	CASSSPSDSPLHF
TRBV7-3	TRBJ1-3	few	CASSLTRFRGFMRNTIYF
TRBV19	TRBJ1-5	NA	CASSIPWRNQPQHF
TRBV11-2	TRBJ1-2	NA	CASSLVVGADGGYTF
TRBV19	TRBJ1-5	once	CASKDGISNQPQHF
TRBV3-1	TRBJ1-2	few	CASSQDGRKGYTF
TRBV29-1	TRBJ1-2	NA	CSAQGAGGYTF
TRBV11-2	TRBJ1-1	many	CASSLDRGQGNAEAFF
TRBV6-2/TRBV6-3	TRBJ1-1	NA	CASSYFGVVNTEAFF
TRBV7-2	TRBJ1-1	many	CASSLATRVNTEAFF
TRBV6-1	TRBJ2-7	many	CASSVEQTYEQYF
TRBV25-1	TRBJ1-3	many	CASSGWGQSGNTIYF
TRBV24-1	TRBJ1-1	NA	CATSLFRQKNTEAFF
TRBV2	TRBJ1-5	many	CASSGGRVVQPQHF
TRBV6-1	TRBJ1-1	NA	CASTDWPRGAEAFF
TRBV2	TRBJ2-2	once	CASSDRAGVGELFF
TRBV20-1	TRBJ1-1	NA	CSASIGVKTEAFF
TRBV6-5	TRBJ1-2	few	CASSHRDRGFGYTF
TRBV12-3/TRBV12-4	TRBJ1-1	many	CASSLVTSEAFF
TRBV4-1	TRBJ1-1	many	CASSHVGTSEAFF
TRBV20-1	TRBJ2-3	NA	CSVGARKINTDTQYF
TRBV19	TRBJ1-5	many	CASSSRDGNQPQHF
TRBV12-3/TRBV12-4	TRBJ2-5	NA	CASSSGTSGSGNRLETQYF
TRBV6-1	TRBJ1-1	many	CASSSGEAFF
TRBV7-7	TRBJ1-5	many	CASSLGEWQPQHF
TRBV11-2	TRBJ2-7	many	CASSTYRGYSYEQYF
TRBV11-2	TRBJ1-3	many	CASSPPRGQFGNTIYF
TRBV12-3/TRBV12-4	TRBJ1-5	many	CASSPTGVMSQHF
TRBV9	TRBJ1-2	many	CASSPPPWGYTF
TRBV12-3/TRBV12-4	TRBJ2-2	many	CASSNGQGSAGELFF
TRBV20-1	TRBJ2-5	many	CSARGITSGGHQETQYF
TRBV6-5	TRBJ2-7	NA	CASSYDVDRVYEQYF
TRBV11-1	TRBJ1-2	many	CASSLWPPVGYTF
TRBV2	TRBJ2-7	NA	CASSVRTGLAGSYEQYF
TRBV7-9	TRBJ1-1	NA	CASSLRDAEAFF
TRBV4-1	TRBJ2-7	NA	CASSQDVSYEQYF
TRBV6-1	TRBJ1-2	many	CASSGGGGNLQGWSYGYTF
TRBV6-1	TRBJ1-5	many	CASMSGRFNQPQHF
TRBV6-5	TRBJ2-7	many	CASSYARTGRDYEQYF
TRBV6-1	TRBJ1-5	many	CASSVYRGPSNQPQHF